This T cell receptor (beta chain) appears in the sequencing data of a study of Ad26.COV2.S vaccination and SARS-CoV-2 variants (dated by TCRdb to the early 2020s). Regarding the study in general: Donors in the vaccine arm were drawn from COV1001, a phase I-IIa trial of Ad26.COV2.S in healthy adults that was multicentre, randomized, double-blind and placebo-controlled. Ad26.COV2.S was administered intramuscularly at a dose of 5x10^10 or 1x10^11 viral particles, either as one shot or as two shots given 56 days apart. Sequencing of the TCRbeta repertoire served to evaluate the specificity and breadth of SARS-CoV-2-reactive T cell receptors following Ad26.COV2.S vaccination. A total of 32 samples were included in the TCR-sequenced set, comprising around 19 Ad26.COV2.S vaccine recipients, 5 placebo recipients and 8 SARS-CoV-2 convalescent individuals. Participants in the trial were split at random into five groups of five each, receiving low-dose or high-dose Ad26.COV2.S once or twice, or else placebo on both occasions. Investigators remained blinded to trial group allocation during experiments and outcome assessment.

Deletion took 2 bases off V and 0 bases off J, with a span of 10 bases between the germline ends. Reading from cysteine to phenylalanine, the CDR3 counts 15 amino acids. The sequence is cut down to CDR3 DNA, 45 bases in frame from base 1. The germline V gene yields SGHNT for CDR1 and YENEEA for CDR2. The immunoSEQ Assay was used to sequence TCRbeta CDR3 regions. After extraction, genomic DNA underwent amplification by bias-controlled multiplex PCR, followed by high-throughput sequencing. The source study handled its data this way. To quantify the absolute abundance of every unique TCRbeta CDR3 region, sequences were collapsed and filtered. Usable DNA was measured by amplifying reference genes present in all nucleated cells, and TCRbeta template counts were normalized to that usable DNA to estimate T cell fraction. Repertoire TCRs were annotated as SARS-CoV-2-specific by exact matching of V gene, CDR3 amino acid sequence and J gene to a known reactive TCR set. MIRA supplied the reference SARS-CoV-2 TCR set, which was filtered for enrichment in COVID-19-positive ImmuneCODE repertoires so that public or cross-reactive TCRs were removed. Drawing on the MIRA antigens, annotated TCRs were analysed further at the level of specific ORF or position within ORF. Breadth was defined as annotated unique rearrangements over total unique productive rearrangements; depth was the summed frequency of those rearrangements. Two-sided Wilcoxon rank-sum tests were used to compare TCR breadth between groups. TCRdb provides this immuneACCESS table in a form limited to in-frame rearrangements. Some clones are lacking; in checked studies, under half of them reflect an unresolved V gene, and why the rest are absent is not known. Clone size and the V and J calls come from that table; the DNA yielded D and trimming. The sample contains around 300,000 clones, around 90% of them found a single time. 6.4% of the sample is in the top ten clones.

As for this clone: There is no known antigen for this receptor. No much larger clone is present one base from it, and per-base qualities are unavailable.

The treatment or condition label here, explained by the study, means: some 20 received Ad26.COV2.S at low or high dose, single or two shots; about five received placebo; per-sample allocation not given. Repertoires of vaccine and placebo recipients were sequenced from samples collected on day 63 after the first injection. In Cohort 1b, roughly 25 adults aged 18-55 years were enrolled at a single site in Boston, USA, between 29 July and 7 August 2020. As a vaccine, Ad26.COV2.S was a replication-incompetent adenovirus type 26 vector that expressed a prefusion-stabilized SARS-CoV-2 spike protein derived from the original Wuhan strain. Paper-wide results and their limitations: The authors noted that total T cell responses may have been underestimated by the TCR breadth and depth analyses. Ad26.COV2.S recipients had higher spike-specific TCR breadth than placebo recipients (P = 0.0014). Substantial breadth of spike-specific CD8+ and CD4+ T cell responses was reported after vaccination. The study was not powered to compare responses between vaccine doses or regimens. Non-spike TCR breadth was comparable between vaccine and placebo recipients, consistent with the vaccine containing only spike.

Sequences were derived from peripheral blood, sampled in a trial of Ad26.COV2.S vaccine versus placebo. This TCR came from a person aged 18-65 years who received the Ad26.COV2.S COVID-19 vaccine or a placebo. This chain joins TRBV11-3 to TRBJ1-1, with the D gene not clear enough to name. In nucleotide form, the sequence is TGTGCCAGCAGCTTAAGCGGGTTGGTGAACACTGAAGCTTTCTTT. This encodes CASSLSGLVNTEAFF.